This TCR beta chain is from a study of lymphopenia after photon versus proton radiotherapy. Findings and limits, study-wide: Photon-treated patients lost naive T cells and TCR diversity; proton-treated stayed stable. A bigger post-nadir fall in TCR diversity correlated inversely with survival time in deceased patients.

Some clones are missing from TCRdb's copy, which holds only in-frame ones; the method was immunoSEQ multiplex PCR. In the table there are approximately 17,000 clones, around 80% of which are singletons. Notes on this clone: Its target is not known.

The germline CDR1 and CDR2 sequences are SGDLS and YYNGEE. The V gene lost 4 bases and the J gene lost 7 bases, with 17 bases spanning the gap. The CDR3 runs 14 residues. The chain combines TRBV9 with TRBJ1-2; D remains unclear. The sequences come from peripheral blood, collected from a patient treated with proton-based radiotherapy. The sequence came from a man aged 65 to 79 with pancreatic cancer. CDR3 in DNA: TGTGCCAGCAGCCAGCTTACTCAGGCTCCTGGCTACACCTTC. Residues: CASSQLTQAPGYTF.